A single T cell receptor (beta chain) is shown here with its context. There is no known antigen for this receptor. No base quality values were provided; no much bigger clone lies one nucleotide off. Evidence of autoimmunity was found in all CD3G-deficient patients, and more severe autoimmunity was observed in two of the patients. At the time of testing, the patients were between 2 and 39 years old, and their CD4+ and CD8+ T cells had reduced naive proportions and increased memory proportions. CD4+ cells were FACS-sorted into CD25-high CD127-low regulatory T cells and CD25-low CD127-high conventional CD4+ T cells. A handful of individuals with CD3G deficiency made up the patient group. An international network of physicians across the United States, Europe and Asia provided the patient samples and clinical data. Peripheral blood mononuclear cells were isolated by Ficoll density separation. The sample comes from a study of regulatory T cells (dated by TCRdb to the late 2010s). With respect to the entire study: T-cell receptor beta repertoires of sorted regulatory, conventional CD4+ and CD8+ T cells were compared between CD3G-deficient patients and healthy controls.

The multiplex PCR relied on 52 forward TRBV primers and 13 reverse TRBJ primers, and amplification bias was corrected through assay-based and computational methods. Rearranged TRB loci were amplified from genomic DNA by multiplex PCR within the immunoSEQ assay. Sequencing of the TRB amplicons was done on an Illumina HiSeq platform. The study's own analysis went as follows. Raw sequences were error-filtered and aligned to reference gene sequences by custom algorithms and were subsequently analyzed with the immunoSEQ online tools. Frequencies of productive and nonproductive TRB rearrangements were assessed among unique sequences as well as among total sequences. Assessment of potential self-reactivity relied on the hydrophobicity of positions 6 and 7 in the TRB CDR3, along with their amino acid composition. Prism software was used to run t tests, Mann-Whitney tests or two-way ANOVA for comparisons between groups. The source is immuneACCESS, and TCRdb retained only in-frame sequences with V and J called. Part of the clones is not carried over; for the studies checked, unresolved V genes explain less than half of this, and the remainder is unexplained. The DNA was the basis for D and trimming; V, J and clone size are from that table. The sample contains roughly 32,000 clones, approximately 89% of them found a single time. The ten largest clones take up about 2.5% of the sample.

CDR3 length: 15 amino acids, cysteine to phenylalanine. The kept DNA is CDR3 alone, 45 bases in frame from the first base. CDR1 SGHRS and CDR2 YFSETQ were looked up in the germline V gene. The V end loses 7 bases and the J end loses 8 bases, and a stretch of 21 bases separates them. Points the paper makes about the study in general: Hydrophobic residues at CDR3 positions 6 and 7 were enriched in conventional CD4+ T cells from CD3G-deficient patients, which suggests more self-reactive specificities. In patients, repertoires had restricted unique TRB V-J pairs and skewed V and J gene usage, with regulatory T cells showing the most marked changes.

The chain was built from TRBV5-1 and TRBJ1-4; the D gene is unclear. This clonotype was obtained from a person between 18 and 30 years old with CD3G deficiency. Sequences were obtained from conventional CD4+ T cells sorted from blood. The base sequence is TGCGCCAGCCCTAGGAGGTGGAATAGAGGGGAAAAACTGTTTTTT. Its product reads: CASPRRWNRGEKLFF.